The clone carrying this TCR beta chain was picked up many times. Its antigen is not identified. Investigators prepared the TCR beta libraries by applying iRepertoire HTBI primers and Arm-PCR of CDR3 regions. TCRdb re-called the multiplex PCR reads through MiXCR, storing one row per CDR3 protein. The table has roughly 560,000 distinct CDR3 sequences, 9.5% to 15% seen once. The sample originates from a study of regulatory T cells in long-lasting Graves disease. Findings of the study overall: Accuracy could have been hurt by small sample size.

Time point given: newly diagnosed GD, antithyroid drugs for less than 3 months. RNA from PBMCs was the source of the TCR library. A further study also used this sample, focusing on T cells in Graves' hyperthyroidism and ophthalmopathy. That paper states: Thyroid ultrasound, orbital computed tomography, clinical symptoms, and serum thyroxine and TRAb underpinned diagnoses. Carried out on the TCR CDR3, a first-round RT-PCR used the HTBI primer set.

Sequenced here: peripheral blood mononuclear cells (PBMCs), sampled at new diagnosis, from a patient treated with antithyroid drugs. The receptor was isolated from a woman aged 30 to 39 with Graves disease.

The CDR3 loop is CASTGHLAGTYNEQFF. CDR3 nucleotides: TGTGCCAGCACCGGGCACCTAGCGGGAACCTACAATGAGCAGTTCTTC. The rearrangement links TRBV11-2 to TRBJ2-1; 9 bases agree with TRBD2. Germline CDR1 and CDR2: SGHAT and FQNNGV. V trimming: 7 bases; J trimming: 2 bases; junction bases outside the gene matches: 9. The CDR3 totals 16 residues.